Shown below are 10 T cell receptor beta chains from a single sample sequenced in a study of blood T cell repertoires in COVID-19. Clones were sequenced by immunoSEQ multiplex PCR, and TCRdb holds only the in-frame ones, with some missing. The table includes roughly 140,000 clones, roughly 84% detected once. Sequences were obtained from peripheral blood. These receptor sequences come from a woman aged 45 to 65 in a cohort sampled during active or convalescent COVID-19.

V usage is TRBV4-3 and J usage is TRBJ1-3; D is perhaps TRBD1 (5 bases). V gave up 4 bases and J gave up 0 bases, with 28 bases separating them. The CDR3 totals 21 residues. CDR1 is LGHNA, CDR2 YSLEER, per germline. CDR3: CASSPISGHKPKESSGNTIYF. As DNA, the CDR3 is TGCGCCAGCAGCCCAATCTCCGGACACAAGCCAAAAGAGAGCTCTGGAAACACCATATATTTT.

V and J are TRBV5-1 and TRBJ1-1; a possible D gene is TRBD1 (5 bases). V was cut by 4 bases and J by 4 bases, with 20 bases left in between. The germline V gene encodes CDR1 SGHRS and CDR2 YFSETQ. The CDR3 has 16 amino acids. CDR3 nucleotide sequence: TGCGCCAGCAGCCCCCGGGGGGGATCCCTGGGCACTGAAGCTTTCTTT. Encoded protein: CASSPRGGSLGTEAFF.

CDR3 loop: CASSWELANEQFF. The CDR3 DNA is TGCGCCAGCAGCTGGGAGCTAGCAAATGAGCAGTTCTTC. This chain connects TRBV5-1 to TRBJ2-1, with D possibly TRBD2 on 5 matching bases. There are 13 residues in the CDR3. Germline assignment: CDR1 SGHRS and CDR2 YFSETQ. Trimming shortened V by 3 bases and J by 7 bases, and 11 bases separated the two germline ends.

The V and J genes are TRBV7-9 and TRBJ1-4; D perhaps matches TRBD1 (5 bases). Germline V gene data show CDR1 as SEHNR and CDR2 as FQNEAQ (reference sequence). The CDR3 runs 15 residues. Trimming shortened V by 6 bases and J by 0 bases, and 11 bases separated the two germline ends. CDR3 in DNA: TGTGCCAGCAGGGGGCCGGGTGCAACTAATGAAAAACTGTTTTTT. Residues: CASRGPGATNEKLFF.

The V gene is TRBV27, the J gene TRBJ1-5, with 8 bases fitting TRBD1. The germline CDR1 and CDR2 sequences are MNHEY and SMNVEV (reference sequence). The CDR3 is 15 residues long. The J segment lost 6 bases and the V segment lost 4 bases, leaving 8 bases of the junction unmatched. The CDR3: CASSSGRGLGQPQHF. The CDR3 coding sequence is TGTGCCAGCAGTTCGGGCAGGGGGCTGGGTCAGCCCCAGCATTTT.

This clone was detected once. The J gene is TRBJ2-3, the V gene TRBV2, with TRBD1 identical over 9 bases. The germline CDR1 and CDR2 sequences are SNHLY and FYNNEI. The CDR3 extends over 15 amino acids. The ends lost 6 bases at V and 3 bases at J; junction bases unmatched: 7. In nucleotides, the CDR3 is TGTGCCAGCAGCACGGGACAGGGAGGGACAGATACGCAGTATTTT. Its protein product is CASSTGQGGTDTQYF.

The rearrangement joins TRBV6-1 to TRBJ2-7, with TRBD1 matching over 9 bases. Looked up from germline, CDR1 is MNHNS and CDR2 is SASEGT. The CDR3 loop spans 16 amino acids. Unmatched junction bases numbered 13, after V lost 1 base and J lost 9 bases. Here the CDR3 reads CASSEGVSHRGPTQYF. The DNA of the CDR3 is TGTGCCAGCAGTGAAGGTGTTAGTCACAGGGGGCCCACGCAGTACTTC.

This clone was observed once. V usage is TRBV5-1 and J usage is TRBJ1-2, with 7 bases fitting TRBD1. CDR1 and CDR2 from the germline V gene are SGHRS and YFSETQ. The CDR3 loop spans 14 amino acids. With V trimmed by 4 bases and J by 2 bases, 5 bases remained unmatched. The CDR3 nucleotides are TGCGCCAGCAGCCCTATGGACAGGAACTATGGCTACACCTTC. The encoded protein is CASSPMDRNYGYTF.

V and J are TRBV29-1 and TRBJ2-1; weak D call: TRBD2 (5 bases). Germline CDR1 reads SQVTM; CDR2 reads ANQGSEA. Trimming left V 4 bases short and J 4 bases short, with 20 bases between. There are 16 residues in the CDR3. This chain's CDR3 is CSVVGAVSGYYNEQFF. CDR3 bases: TGCAGCGTTGTAGGTGCGGTATCGGGATATTACAATGAGCAGTTCTTC.

This clone was recorded once. V and J are TRBV9 and TRBJ1-1, with 7 bases aligning to TRBD1. Per the germline V gene, CDR1 is SGDLS and CDR2 is YYNGEE. The ends lost 0 bases at V and 6 bases at J; junction bases unmatched: 2. This CDR3 has 13 residues. CDR3 in DNA: TGTGCCAGCAGCGTAGAGGGGGCAGCTGAAGCTTTCTTT. This gives the protein CASSVEGAAEAFF.